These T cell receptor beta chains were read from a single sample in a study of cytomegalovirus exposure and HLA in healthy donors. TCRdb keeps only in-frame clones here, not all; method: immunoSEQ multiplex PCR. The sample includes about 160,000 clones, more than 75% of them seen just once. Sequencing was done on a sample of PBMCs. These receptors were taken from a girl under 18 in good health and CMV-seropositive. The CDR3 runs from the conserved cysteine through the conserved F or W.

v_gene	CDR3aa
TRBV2	CASSEISGRGETQYF
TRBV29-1	CSVEGRGLKETQYF
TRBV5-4	CASSTRTSSRNTYEQYF
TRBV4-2	CASSQALVSGQGSNQPQHF
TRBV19	CASSRTGNGANVLTF
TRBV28	CASSRPQGLAGGIQYF
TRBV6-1	CASTVGQPLNTEAFF
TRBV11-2	CASSLEGTSAEQFF
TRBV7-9	CASSSGQGRHTIYF
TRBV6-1	CASSEARSVGYTF
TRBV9	CASSGATTNEKLFF
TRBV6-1	CASSEGGANQPQHF
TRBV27	CASSLNGMNTEAFF
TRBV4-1	CASSQSPSGDSSKLFF
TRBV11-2	CASSLHLTSGRIGEQFF
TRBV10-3	CAISARGSFYGYTF
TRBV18	CASSQNSGRAAGELFF
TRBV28	CASRLAGTSIHEQFF
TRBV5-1	CASTGQGANYGYTF
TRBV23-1	CASRPDSAEKLFF
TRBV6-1	CASSESSGSSYNEQFF
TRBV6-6	CASSYSAGGPYEQYF
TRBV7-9	CSSSAGQGDYTF